These 26 T cell receptor beta chains originate from one sample sequenced in a study of CD8+CD57+ T cells in acquired aplastic anemia (dated by TCRdb to 2017 to 2018). The patients picked for sequencing were ones in whom flow cytometry had shown an expansion of CD8+CD57+ cells. Data came from an Illumina HiSeq 2000. Profiling of TCR beta VDJ combinations and CDR3 sequences used genomic DNA as the template. Starting from the raw public reads, TCRdb applied fastp trimming at Q25, assembled clones with MiXCR and retained in-frame beta chains. Each CDR3 protein appears once, grouped with its most common genes and DNA. The sample data list approximately 100,000 distinct CDR3 sequences, and 55% to 75% of these were observed just once. The top ten clones comprise 65% of the sample. Sequenced material: sorted CD4+, CD8+, or CD8+CD57+ T cells (not recorded which) from PBMCs. The receptors come from a human donor with aplastic anemia.

The V and J genes are TRBV3-1 and TRBJ2-5; 10 bases are a match to TRBD1. V dropped 4 bases and J dropped 6; count of bases not matched to a gene: 11. The CDR3 is 16 residues long. CDR1 LGHDT and CDR2 YNNKEL come from the germline V gene (reference sequence). DNA for the CDR3: TGTGCCAGCAGCCGACCGACCATGGACAGGGGGAAGACCCAGTACTTC. Translated, it gives CASSRPTMDRGKTQYF.

The rearrangement joins TRBV4-1 to TRBJ1-3; a possible D gene is TRBD1 (6 bases). Trimming left V 4 bases short and J 4 bases short, with 17 bases between. The CDR3 sequence is 16 residues long. CDR1 is MGHRA, CDR2 YSYEKL, per germline. This CDR3 reads CASSRWTDLTGNTIYF. Here the CDR3 DNA reads TGCGCCAGCAGCCGATGGACAGATCTAACAGGAAACACCATATATTTT.

This clonotype was observed many times. The chain joins TRBV9 to TRBJ2-5; D might be TRBD2 (7 bases). V gave up 0 bases and J gave up 4 bases, with 13 bases separating them. The CDR3 is 15 residues long. Germline CDR1 reads SGDLS; CDR2 reads YYNGEE. The CDR3 spells CASSVGGGGVETQYF. The CDR3 DNA is TGTGCCAGCAGCGTAGGTGGGGGGGGCGTAGAGACCCAGTACTTC.

This chain links TRBV5-1 with TRBJ2-7; D remains unclear. The CDR3 is 15 amino acids. Germline V CDR1 and CDR2: SGHRS, YFSETQ. Trimming removed 4 bases at V and 6 bases at J, with 20 bases between. CDR3 in DNA: TGCGCCAGCAGCCCCGTGGCCCACGGTGTAGGCGAGCAGTACTTC. This gives the protein CASSPVAHGVGEQYF. Full variable domain (missing parts from reference TRBV5-1 and TRBJ2-7): KAGVTQTPRYLIKTRGQQVTLSCSPISGHRSVSWYQQTPGQGLQFLFEYFSETQRNKGNFPGRFSGRQFSNSRSEMNVSTLELGDSALYLCASSPVAHGVGEQYFGPGTRLTVT.

The chain links TRBV7-8 to TRBJ2-3; no definite D call. The CDR3 spans 14 residues. Between the trimmed V and J ends, which lost 2 bases and 2 bases, there was a span of 8 bases. Per germline, CDR1 SGHVS and CDR2 FQNEAQ. CDR3 sequence: CASSLWQDTDTQYF. CDR3 DNA: TGTGCCAGCAGCTTATGGCAGGACACAGATACGCAGTATTTT.

The chain uses TRBV25-1 and TRBJ1-2; D gene ambiguous. Per the germline V gene, CDR1 is MGHDK and CDR2 is SYGVNS. This CDR3 spans 13 amino acids. V was cut by 11 bases and J by 5 bases, with 18 bases left in between. As DNA, the CDR3 is TGTGCCTGGAGCCTGGGAGGCTCTTATGGCTACACCTTC. This sequence encodes CAWSLGGSYGYTF.

This chain's CDR3 is CSVKHETSPQTQYF. The CDR3, as DNA: TGCAGTGTTAAGCATGAGACTAGCCCACAGACCCAGTACTTC. The rearrangement uses TRBV20-1 and TRBJ2-5; the match to TRBD2 covers 7 bases. J gave up 6 bases and V 7 bases, and 14 bases lay outside the gene matches. Germline V gives CDR1 DFQATT, CDR2 SNEGSKA (reference sequence). There are 14 residues in the CDR3.

This chain uses TRBV2 with TRBJ2-2; tentatively, D is TRBD1 (6 bases). This CDR3 has 12 residues. The germline V and J ends were trimmed by 10 bases and 1 base, with 7 bases remaining between them. Looked up from germline, CDR1 is SNHLY and CDR2 is FYNNEI. The CDR3 region is CAKQGNTGELFF. DNA for the CDR3: TGTGCCAAACAGGGGAACACCGGGGAGCTGTTTTTT.

This chain links TRBV29-1 with TRBJ1-2; unclear D gene. Germline CDR1 reads SQVTM; CDR2 reads ANQGSEA. The V end lost 2 bases, the J end lost 4 bases, and 11 bases lay between the germline ends. There are 13 residues in the CDR3. CDR3 sequence: CSVETQKGYGYTF. In nucleotides, the CDR3 is TGCAGCGTTGAAACCCAGAAGGGCTATGGCTACACCTTC.

The chain is built from TRBV24-1 and TRBJ2-2; 8 bases map to TRBD2. Germline CDR1 is KGHDR and CDR2 is SFDVKD. V shed 11 bases, J shed 6 bases, and the junction held 10 bases outside the gene matches. This CDR3 region has 14 residues. The CDR3 bases are TGTGCCAGCAGCCCTCGGACTAGCTCCGGGGAGCTGTTTTTT. This translates into CASSPRTSSGELFF.

The chain combines TRBV25-1 with TRBJ2-3; no firm D call. This CDR3 spans 16 amino acids. V was shortened by 3 bases and J by 0 bases, with 13 bases between the two germline ends. The germline V gene encodes CDR1 MGHDK and CDR2 SYGVNS. This CDR3 reads CASSEILGTSTDTQYF. The DNA for the CDR3 is TGTGCCAGCAGTGAGATTTTGGGTACTAGCACAGATACGCAGTATTTT.

Here the CDR3 reads CASSWDRGYEQYF. CDR3 in DNA: TGTGCCAGCAGCTGGGACAGGGGCTACGAGCAGTACTTC. The chain uses TRBV7-3 and TRBJ2-7; the match to TRBD1 covers 10 bases. Germline lookup yields CDR1 SGHTA and CDR2 FQGTGA. After removal of 4 bases from V and 3 bases from J, the junction contained 0 bases not matched to a gene. CDR3 size: 13 residues. Together with reference TRBV7-3 and TRBJ2-7, the CDR3 gives the full variable domain: GAGVSQTPSNKVTEKGKYVELRCDPISGHTALYWYRQSLGQGPEFLIYFQGTGAADDSGLPNDRFFAVRPEGSVSTLKIQRTERGDSAVYLCASSWDRGYEQYFGPGTRLTVT.

On this clonotype: The junction differs from germline at one of its ends, possibly a read error. The genes are TRBV7-6 and TRBJ2-7; no definite D call. The germline gives CDR1 SGHVS, CDR2 FNYEAQ. The CDR3 totals 15 residues. The CDR3 DNA sequence: TGTGCCAGCGGCTTCAGTGCTGAGTCCACCTACGAGCAGTACTTC. Amino acids: CASGFSAESTYEQYF. Full variable domain (outside the CDR3, taken from reference TRBV7-6 and TRBJ2-7): GAGVSQSPRYKVTKRGQDVALRCDPISGHVSLYWYRQALGQGPEFLTYFNYEAQQDKSGLPNDRFSAERPEGSISTLTIQRTEQRDSAMYRCASGFSAESTYEQYFGPGTRLTVT.

The chain links TRBV9 to TRBJ2-1; TRBD1 aligns across 9 bases. The germline V gene has CDR1 SGDLS and CDR2 YYNGEE. The CDR3 covers 16 residues. V lost 5 bases, J lost 0 bases, and 6 bases stayed unmatched. The CDR3 region is CASSSGTGSSYNEQFF. In nucleotides, the CDR3 is TGTGCCAGCAGTTCCGGGACAGGGAGCTCCTACAATGAGCAGTTCTTC.

There are a few counts of this clonotype. This chain uses TRBV15 with TRBJ2-1, with 10 positions matching TRBD2. The J segment lost 4 bases and the V segment lost 5 bases, leaving 8 bases of the junction unmatched. There are 16 residues in the CDR3. CDR1 is LNHNV and CDR2 is YYDKDF in the germline V gene (reference sequence). The CDR3 DNA is TGTGCCACCAGCGCCCCTAGCGGGAGTAGGTACAATGAGCAGTTCTTC. Protein sequence: CATSAPSGSRYNEQFF.

This clonotype was observed a few times. The genes are TRBV7-9 and TRBJ2-7, with a tentative D call TRBD1 (5 bases). Germline V gene sequence: CDR1 SEHNR, CDR2 FQNEAQ (reference sequence). V lost 5 bases and J lost 4, with 12 bases in between. CDR3 length equals 13 residues. The CDR3 sequence: CASSDWAGYEQYF. The DNA of the CDR3 is TGTGCCAGCAGCGATTGGGCAGGGTACGAGCAGTACTTC.

This clonotype came up many times. CDR3 nucleotides: TGTGCCAGCAGTCCCCATCAGGTCTCTGGGGCCAACGTCCTGACTTTC. It is translated as CASSPHQVSGANVLTF. This sequence joins TRBV27 and TRBJ2-6; D not resolved. The V end was cut by 5 bases, the J end by 0 bases, with 11 bases between. Germline values: CDR1 MNHEY, CDR2 SMNVEV (reference sequence). This CDR3 has 16 residues.

The V gene is TRBV15, the J gene TRBJ1-5; 7 nucleotides align to TRBD1. There are 16 residues in the CDR3. Germline CDR1 is LNHNV and CDR2 is YYDKDF (reference sequence). V gave up 0 bases and J gave up 4 bases; unmatched junction bases: 6. The CDR3 DNA sequence: TGTGCCACCAGCAGAGATAGACAGGGCGTTAATCAGCCCCAGCATTTT. Residues: CATSRDRQGVNQPQHF. Complete variable domain (other parts from reference TRBV15 and TRBJ1-5): DAMVIQNPRYQVTQFGKPVTLSCSQTLNHNVMYWYQQKSSQAPKLLFHYYDKDFNNEADTPDNFQSRRPNTSFCFLDIRSPGLGDTAMYLCATSRDRQGVNQPQHFGDGTRLSIL.

The V and J genes are TRBV15 and TRBJ2-5; 7 bases agree with TRBD1. The CDR3 loop spans 14 amino acids. After removal of 3 bases from V and 3 bases from J, the junction contained 4 bases not matched to a gene. CDR1 and CDR2 (germline): LNHNV, YYDKDF (reference sequence). The CDR3 coding sequence is TGTGCCACCAGCAGGTTCAGGGGGAAAGAGACCCAGTACTTC. Its translation is CATSRFRGKETQYF. Together with reference TRBV15 and TRBJ2-5, the CDR3 gives the full variable domain: DAMVIQNPRYQVTQFGKPVTLSCSQTLNHNVMYWYQQKSSQAPKLLFHYYDKDFNNEADTPDNFQSRRPNTSFCFLDIRSPGLGDTAMYLCATSRFRGKETQYFGPGTRLLVL.

V usage is TRBV24-1 and J usage is TRBJ2-3, with D perhaps being TRBD1 or TRBD2 (7 bases each). Trimming left V 9 bases short and J 2 bases short, with 11 bases between. CDR1 and CDR2 (germline): KGHDR, SFDVKD. The CDR3 is 13 amino acids. The CDR3 reads CATGRGLTDTQYF. CDR3 DNA: TGTGCCACCGGGAGGGGGCTCACAGATACGCAGTATTTT.

To note about this clonotype: The CDR3 does not end in the conserved phenylalanine or tryptophan, so this is likely a read error. The DNA is omitted, as the CDR3 cannot be located on it reliably, and the CDR3 follows TCRdb's listing. This chain links TRBV7-2 with TRBJ1-4; the table calls TRBD1, which could not be checked here. Per germline, CDR1 SGHTA and CDR2 FQGNSA. The CDR3 contains 11 residues when both ends are counted. The CDR3 region is CASSSQGVKVD.

V usage is TRBV7-2 and J usage is TRBJ2-7, with 8 bases lining up with TRBD1. V shed 5 bases, J shed 6 bases, and the junction held 9 bases outside the gene matches. The germline CDR1 and CDR2 sequences are SGHTA and FQGNSA. This CDR3 has 14 residues. CDR3: CASSQSTGEVEQYF. The CDR3 coding sequence is TGTGCCAGCAGCCAATCGACAGGGGAGGTCGAGCAGTACTTC.

The V gene is TRBV25-1, the J gene TRBJ1-5, with TRBD1 identical over 7 bases. The CDR3 consists of 15 residues. Germline CDR1 is MGHDK and CDR2 is SYGVNS. V shed 4 bases, J shed 4 bases, and the junction held 7 bases outside the gene matches. The CDR3 DNA sequence: TGTGCCAGCAGTGGGGACAGCTCATTTAATCAGCCCCAGCATTTT. Translating it yields CASSGDSSFNQPQHF.

This chain uses TRBV11-2 with TRBJ2-6; a weak D match, TRBD1 (6 bases). V lost 1 base and J lost 0, with 10 bases in between. This CDR3 comprises 17 residues. Germline assignment: CDR1 SGHAT and CDR2 FQNNGV. As DNA, the CDR3 is TGTGCCAGCAGCTTAGTCGGGACATACTCTGGGGCCAACGTCCTGACTTTC. This sequence encodes CASSLVGTYSGANVLTF.

This clonotype turned up a few times. The genes are TRBV7-6 and TRBJ2-5; no reliable D call. V lost 4 bases and J lost 1, with 4 bases in between. The CDR3 is 12 residues long. The germline V gene encodes CDR1 SGHVS and CDR2 FNYEAQ. The CDR3 reads CASSSAQETQYF. In DNA form, the CDR3 reads TGTGCCAGCAGCTCTGCCCAAGAGACCCAGTACTTC.

This clonotype was seen just once. The chain uses TRBV10-3 and TRBJ2-3, with 10 bases that match TRBD1. Germline loops: CDR1 ENHRY, CDR2 SYGVKD. The CDR3 is made up of 15 amino acids. Germline trimming cut 7 bases from V and 6 bases from J; bases unmatched to any gene: 10. The CDR3 protein is CAITAGTGVRDTQYF. The CDR3 DNA is TGTGCCATCACCGCCGGGACAGGGGTGCGTGATACGCAGTATTTT.